This T cell receptor beta chain derives from a study of T-cell reconstitution after alpha-beta-depleted transplantation in children. Study-wide findings and caveats: Newly generated T cells supplied most T-cell counts and diversity one year post-transplant. As was reported, about two months after transplant, alpha-beta T cells came from several hundred expanded graft clones.

Many counts were recorded for this clonotype. The antigen is undetermined. The CDR3 runs to 13 residues. V was trimmed by 2 bases and J by 1 base, leaving 5 bases between them. The library targeted TCRbeta and was prepared with unique molecular identifiers. From the PCR reads, TCRdb called clonotypes with MiXCR, one entry per CDR3 protein. The sample holds hundreds of thousands of distinct CDR3 sequences; 16% are singletons and the top ten take around 28%. V is TRBV12-3 or TRBV12-4 and J is TRBJ1-1; D is ambiguous. This TCR came from a boy younger than two who had a stem cell transplant for Wiskott-Aldrich syndrome, so the T cells may come from the graft donor. The sequences come from PBMCs, mostly from graft donor cells, collected 360 days after TCRalphabeta/CD19-depleted stem cell transplant. This chain's CDR3 is CASSLNRNTEAFF. CDR3 in DNA: TGTGCCAGCAGTTTAAACAGGAACACTGAAGCTTTCTTT.